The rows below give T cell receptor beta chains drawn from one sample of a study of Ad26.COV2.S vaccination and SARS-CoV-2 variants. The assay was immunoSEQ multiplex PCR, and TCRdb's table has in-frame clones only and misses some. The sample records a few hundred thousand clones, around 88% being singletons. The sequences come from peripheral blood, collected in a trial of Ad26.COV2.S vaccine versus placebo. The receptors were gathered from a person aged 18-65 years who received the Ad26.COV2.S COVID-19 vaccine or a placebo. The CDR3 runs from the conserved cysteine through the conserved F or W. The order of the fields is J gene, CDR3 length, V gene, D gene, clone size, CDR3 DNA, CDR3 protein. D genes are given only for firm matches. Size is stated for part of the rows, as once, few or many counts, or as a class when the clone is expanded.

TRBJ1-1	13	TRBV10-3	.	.	TGTGCCATCAGCGGGGCGAGGGACACTGAAGCTTTCTTT	CAISGARDTEAFF
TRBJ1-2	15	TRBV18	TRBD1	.	TGTGCCAGCTCTCCCACAGGGGAAGGGTACTATGGCTACACCTTC	CASSPTGEGYYGYTF
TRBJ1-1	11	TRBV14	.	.	TGTGCCAGCAGCCAAGGGTTCGGGGCTTTCTTT	CASSQGFGAFF
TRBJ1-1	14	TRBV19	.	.	TGTGCCAGTAGTATCCGTGGGGCGCCGTCTGAAGCTTTCTTT	CASSIRGAPSEAFF
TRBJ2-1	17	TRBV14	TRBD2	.	TGTGCCAGCAGCTCTCGACTAGCCGACCCGACCTACAATGAGCAGTTCTTC	CASSSRLADPTYNEQFF
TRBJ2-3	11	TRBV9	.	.	TGTGCCAGCAGCGTAGGAGGGGTTCAGTATTTT	CASSVGGVQYF
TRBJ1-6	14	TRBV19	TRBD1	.	TGTGCCAGTAGTATACAGGGGGGGAATTCACCCCTCCACTTT	CASSIQGGNSPLHF
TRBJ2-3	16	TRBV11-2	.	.	TGTGCCAGCAGCTTCACTGCGGAAGGCCCCCCAGATACGCAGTATTTT	CASSFTAEGPPDTQYF
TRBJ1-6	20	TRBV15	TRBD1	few	TGTGCCACCAGCAGAGATCGGGGACAGAAGCTAAGCTCCTATAATTCACCCCTCCACTTT	CATSRDRGQKLSSYNSPLHF
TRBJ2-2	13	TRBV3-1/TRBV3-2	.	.	TGTGCCAGCAGCCAACAAGGCTCCGGGGAGCTGTTTTTT	CASSQQGSGELFF
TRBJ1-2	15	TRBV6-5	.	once	TGTGCCAGCACCTTACGGTCAGGGACCTCCCATGGCTACACCTTC	CASTLRSGTSHGYTF
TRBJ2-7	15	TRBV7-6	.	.	TGTGCCAGCAGCCCTCGGGCAGAGAGCTCCTACGAGCAGTACTTC	CASSPRAESSYEQYF
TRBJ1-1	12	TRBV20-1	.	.	TGCAGTGCTAGTCCCAGGGTTACTGAAGCTTTCTTT	CSASPRVTEAFF
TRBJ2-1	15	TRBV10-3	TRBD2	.	TGTGCCATCAGTGAACTAGCGGGAGGGTACAATGAGCAGTTCTTC	CAISELAGGYNEQFF
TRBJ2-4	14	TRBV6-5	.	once	TGTGCCAGCAGTTACGGGGGGAACAAAAACATTCAGTACTTC	CASSYGGNKNIQYF
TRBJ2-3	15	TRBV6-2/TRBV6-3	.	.	TGTGCCAGCAGTCGGCCAGGGGGGAAGGCAGATACGCAGTATTTT	CASSRPGGKADTQYF
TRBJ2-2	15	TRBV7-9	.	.	TGTGCCAGCAGCTTAGTGGGGGGAGTCGGCGGGGAGCTGTTTTTT	CASSLVGGVGGELFF
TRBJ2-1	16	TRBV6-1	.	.	TGTGCCAGCAGTGTCAAGAACCCCACTAGCTTAGGTGAGCAGTTCTTC	CASSVKNPTSLGEQFF
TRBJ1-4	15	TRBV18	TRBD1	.	TGTGCCAGCTCTCCGTACAGGGGGCTGGGGGAAAAACTGTTTTTT	CASSPYRGLGEKLFF
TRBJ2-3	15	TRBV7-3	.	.	TGTGCCAGCAGCTGGAGGGGGGCCTTCACAGATACGCAGTATTTT	CASSWRGAFTDTQYF
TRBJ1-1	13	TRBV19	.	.	TGTGCCAGTAGTGCTCGGGGGAACACTGAAGCTTTCTTT	CASSARGNTEAFF
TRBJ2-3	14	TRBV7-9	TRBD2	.	TGTGCCAGCAGCTATATAGCGGGGGAGGATACGCAGTATTTT	CASSYIAGEDTQYF
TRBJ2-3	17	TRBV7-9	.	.	TGTGCCAGCAGCTTAGTAGCGGTGAGGGAAGGGACAGATACGCAGTATTTT	CASSLVAVREGTDTQYF
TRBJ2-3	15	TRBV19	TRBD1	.	TGTGCCAGTAGTGTCCCAGGGGGCTTCGCAGATACGCAGTATTTT	CASSVPGGFADTQYF
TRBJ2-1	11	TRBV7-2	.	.	TGTGCCAGCAGCTTATTTAATGAGCAGTTCTTC	CASSLFNEQFF
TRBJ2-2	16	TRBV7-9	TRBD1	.	TGTGCCAGCAGCCTAAGGGACAGGGGGAACACCGGGGAGCTGTTTTTT	CASSLRDRGNTGELFF
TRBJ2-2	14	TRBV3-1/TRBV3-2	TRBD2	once	TGTGCCAGCAGCCGCGGGAGGGCCACCGGGGAGCTGTTTTTT	CASSRGRATGELFF
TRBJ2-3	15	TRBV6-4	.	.	TGTGCCAGCAGTATAGGACGGACTAGCACAGATACGCAGTATTTT	CASSIGRTSTDTQYF
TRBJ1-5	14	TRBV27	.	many	TGTGCCAGCAGTTTCGGGGAGAGCAATCAGCCCCAGCATTTT	CASSFGESNQPQHF
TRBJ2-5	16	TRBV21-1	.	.	TGTGCCAGCAGCACCCCTGGCGGGGATAAACAAGAGACCCAGTACTTC	CASSTPGGDKQETQYF
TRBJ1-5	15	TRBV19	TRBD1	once	TGTGCCAGTAGTGACGGACAGGGGGCGAATCAGCCCCAGCATTTT	CASSDGQGANQPQHF
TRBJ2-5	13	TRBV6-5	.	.	TGTGCCAGCAGCCAGGGTCACGGGGAGACCCAGTACTTC	CASSQGHGETQYF
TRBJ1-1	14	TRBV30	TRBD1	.	TGTGCCTGGAGTCTACAGGGGGTTGGCACTGAAGCTTTCTTT	CAWSLQGVGTEAFF
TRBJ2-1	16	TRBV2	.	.	TGTGCCAGCAGTGAATATCCAGGTCAGGGACTCAATGAGCAGTTCTTC	CASSEYPGQGLNEQFF
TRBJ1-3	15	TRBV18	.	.	TGTGCCAGCTCACCCGACCGGAGCTCTGGAAACACCATATATTTT	CASSPDRSSGNTIYF
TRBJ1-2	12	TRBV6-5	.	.	TGTGCCAGCAGTTCGGGGGGCTATGGCTACACCTTC	CASSSGGYGYTF
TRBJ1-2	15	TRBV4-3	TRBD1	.	TGCGCCAGCCAAGAAAGCCTGGGACAGCTCTATGGCTACACCTTC	CASQESLGQLYGYTF
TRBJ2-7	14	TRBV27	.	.	TGTGCTCGAATCATGGCTTGCAGGGATTACGAGCAGTACTTC	CARIMACRDYEQYF
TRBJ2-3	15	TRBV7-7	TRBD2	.	TGTGCTAGCAGCTTAGGAACGGGGGGGCCAGATACGCAGTATTTT	CASSLGTGGPDTQYF
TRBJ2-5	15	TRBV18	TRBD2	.	TGTGCCAGCTCACAAGGGACTAGCGGCAAAGAGACCCAGTACTTC	CASSQGTSGKETQYF
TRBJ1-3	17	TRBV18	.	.	TGTGCCAGCTCACCACGCAACCGTGAGGGGAACGGAAACACCATATATTTT	CASSPRNREGNGNTIYF
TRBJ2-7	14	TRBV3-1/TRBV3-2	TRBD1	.	TGTGCCAGCAGCCCCCGGGACAGGGGGGGCGAGCAGTACTTC	CASSPRDRGGEQYF
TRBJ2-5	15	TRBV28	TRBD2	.	TGTGCCAGCAGTCTCACTAGCGGAGGGCAAGAGACCCAGTACTTC	CASSLTSGGQETQYF
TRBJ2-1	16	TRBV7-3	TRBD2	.	TGTGCCAGCAGCTTCAAGCGGGGGATCGGCAACAATGAGCAGTTCTTC	CASSFKRGIGNNEQFF
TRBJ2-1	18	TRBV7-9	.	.	TGTGCCAGCAGCTTAGAGGGTCCGGAGCGGTGGGTTTACAATGAGCAGTTCTTC	CASSLEGPERWVYNEQFF